This is a list of T cell receptor beta chains from one sample in a study of blood T cells in healthy people across ages. In TCRdb, the 5' RACE reads were re-called with MiXCR into one record per CDR3 protein. The table lists some 1.4 million distinct CDR3 sequences, about 43% of them singletons. The sequencing sample was made of blood. The source is a woman younger than 30 in good health. The conserved cysteine and the conserved F or W are not part of the CDR3 here. Only part of the rows carry a size: once, few, many, or a class if the clone is expanded.

v_gene,len,abundance,j_gene,CDR3aa
TRBV7-2,14,-,TRBJ2-3,AGSLDGQGLGDTQY
TRBV20-1,14,-,TRBJ2-5,SATGAGTGTGNEQY
TRBV12-3/TRBV12-4,11,-,TRBJ1-2,APPDGGRDGYT
TRBV7-2,13,-,TRBJ1-4,ASSLVGQGYEKLF
TRBV20-1,16,-,TRBJ2-5,SARAGQGRFYYQETQY
TRBV12-3/TRBV12-4,12,few,TRBJ1-5,ASSRGEGRQPQH
TRBV10-2,11,-,TRBJ2-7,ARRGGIYNEQY
TRBV2,13,-,TRBJ1-4,ASSGLGGTNEKPF
TRBV9,14,few,-,ASSVEGLAVGHEQY
TRBV6-6,10,few,TRBJ1-2,ASAADSRGYT
TRBV9,11,few,TRBJ2-3,ASSVGNTDTQY
TRBV2,11,few,TRBJ2-5,ASKGTVQETQY
TRBV7-8,13,-,TRBJ1-4,ASSLGGQGVEKLF
TRBV4-1,13,-,-,ASSQEKRSSYEQY
TRBV6-1,12,-,TRBJ1-2,ASSPGQGGEGYT
TRBV6-1,11,few,TRBJ1-2,ASIKDTYYGYT